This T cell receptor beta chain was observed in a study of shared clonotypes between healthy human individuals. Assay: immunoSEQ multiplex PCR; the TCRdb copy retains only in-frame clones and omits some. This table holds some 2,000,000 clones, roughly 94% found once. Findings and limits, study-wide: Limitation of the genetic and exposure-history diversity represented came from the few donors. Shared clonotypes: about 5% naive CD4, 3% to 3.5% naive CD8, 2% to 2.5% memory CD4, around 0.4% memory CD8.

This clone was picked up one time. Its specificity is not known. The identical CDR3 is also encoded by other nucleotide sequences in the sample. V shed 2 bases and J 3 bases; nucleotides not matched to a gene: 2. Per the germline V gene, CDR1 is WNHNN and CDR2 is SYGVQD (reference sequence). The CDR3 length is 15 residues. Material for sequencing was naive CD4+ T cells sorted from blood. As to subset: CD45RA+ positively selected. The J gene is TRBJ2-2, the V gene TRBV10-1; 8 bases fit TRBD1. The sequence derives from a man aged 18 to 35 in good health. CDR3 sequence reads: CASSEGQGDTGELFF. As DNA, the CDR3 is TGCGCCAGCAGTGAGGGACAGGGAGACACCGGGGAGCTGTTTTTT.